Below, one T cell receptor (beta chain) is given with its context. The antigen remains undetermined. A universal primer site and UMIs were added as TCR cDNA was made by 5'RACE template switching. A single record per CDR3 protein comes from TCRdb applying MiXCR to the 5' RACE reads. The sample shows hundreds of thousands of distinct CDR3 sequences, about 12% of them seen only once. This sample is drawn from a study of T cells after yellow fever vaccination. Study overall: Any fraction with a low cell number was prepared using SMART-Seq v4 Ultra Low Input.

Whole-study results and caveats: Sorted repertoires could include abundant contaminating clonotypes from bulk cells.

This TCR derives from a man aged 25-40 years who received the YFV17D yellow fever vaccine. Sequences were derived from PBMCs, sampled on the day of the yellow fever booster vaccination.

The CDR3 region has the DNA TGCGCCAGCAGCTTAAGAAGCGGGACCACCGGGGAGCTGTTTTTT. Encoded protein: CASSLRSGTTGELFF. The rearrangement links TRBV5-1 to TRBJ2-2, with 7 bases that match TRBD2. The V and J ends lost 2 bases and 4 bases, in that order; junction bases with no gene match: 5. This CDR3 has 15 residues. Germline values: CDR1 SGHRS, CDR2 YFSETQ.